The 9 T cell receptor beta chains below were found in one sample sequenced in a study of vaccination effects on CD4 cells after COVID-19. Sequencing was performed with immunoSEQ multiplex PCR; in TCRdb, only in-frame clones are kept and a portion is missing. This sample yields 80,000 to 95,000 clones, of which around four fifths are seen a single time; around 1.1% belongs to the top ten. Antigen-specific CD4+ T cells were expanded (with viral peptide pools) by the ViraFEST assay ahead of sequencing. Once cultured for approximately ten days, the cells underwent separation to obtain CD4+ T cells. As their vaccination, participants received two doses of either BNT162b2 or mRNA-1273. No antigen has been assigned to these receptors. The sample was CD4+ T cells from PBMCs cultured with HCoV-OC43 spike peptides, taken after COVID-19 vaccination. Subset meaning: HCoV-OC43 spike overlapping peptide pool stimulation. The source of these receptors is a human donor who received a COVID-19 vaccine.

The chain carries TRBV7-2 and TRBJ1-6; 10 bases match TRBD1. CDR1 is SGHTA and CDR2 is FQGNSA in the germline V gene. J gave up 5 bases and V 3 bases, and 1 base lay outside the gene matches. The CDR3 length is 15 residues. Written as DNA, the CDR3 is TGTGCCAGCAGCTTGACAGGGGGCCATAATTCACCCCTCCACTTT. Its protein product is CASSLTGGHNSPLHF. Combining the CDR3 with reference TRBV7-2 and TRBJ1-6 gives the whole variable domain GAGVSQSPSNKVTEKGKDVELRCDPISGHTALYWYRQSLGQGLEFLIYFQGNSAPDKSGLPSDRFSAERTGGSVSTLTIQRTQQEDSAVYLCASSLTGGHNSPLHFGNGTRLTVT.

A few counts support this clone. This sequence joins TRBV3-1 (or the pseudogene TRBV3-2) and TRBJ1-2; D is possibly TRBD1 (5 bases). Per germline, CDR1 LGHDT and CDR2 YNNKEL (reference sequence). Trimming pared 4 bases from V and 2 bases from J, leaving 11 bases between. The CDR3 extends over 14 amino acids. This CDR3 is CASSLGVRNYGYTF. DNA of the CDR3: TGTGCCAGCAGCCTAGGGGTACGGAACTATGGCTACACCTTC.

The rearrangement uses TRBV5-6 and TRBJ2-7, with D possibly being TRBD2 (6 bases). The V gene lost 4 bases and the J gene lost 7 bases, with 24 bases spanning the gap. Germline CDR1 and CDR2: SGHDT and YYEEEE. This CDR3 spans 16 amino acids. The CDR3 nucleotides are TGTGCCAGCAGCCTACGTCGGAGGGATTTTGGGACGGAGCAGTACGTC. This translates into CASSLRRRDFGTEQYV.

V gene TRBV7-8 combines with J gene TRBJ2-5; tentatively, D is TRBD2 (7 bases). Trimming took 5 bases from V and 4 from J, leaving 14 bases between them. CDR3 length: 14 amino acids. The germline V gene encodes CDR1 SGHVS and CDR2 FQNEAQ. CDR3 sequence reads: CASSRGGFGETQYF. The CDR3 DNA sequence: TGTGCCAGCAGCAGGGGGGGGTTCGGAGAGACCCAGTACTTC.

CDR3 sequence (DNA): TGTGCCAGCAGAACAGGGATCGCTGGAAACACCATATATTTT. Protein product: CASRTGIAGNTIYF. This chain links TRBV6-5 with TRBJ1-3; D is possibly TRBD1 (6 bases). The CDR3 is made up of 14 amino acids. Per germline, CDR1 MNHEY and CDR2 SVGAGI. V was shortened by 6 bases and J by 2 bases, with 11 bases between the two germline ends.

This chain connects TRBV25-1 to TRBJ1-1; D is perhaps TRBD1 (5 bases). This CDR3 contains 15 residues. The germline gives CDR1 MGHDK, CDR2 SYGVNS. V gave up 3 bases and J gave up 0 bases, with 11 bases separating them. For the CDR3, the DNA is TGTGCCAGCAGTGAGTGGGGGGAACTGAACACTGAAGCTTTCTTT. Its protein is CASSEWGELNTEAFF.

A word on this clone: The sample contains more than one DNA sequence encoding this CDR3. The V call is TRBV5-1, the J call TRBJ2-5; D tentatively fits TRBD1 or TRBD2 (5 bases each). V was clipped by 5 bases and J by 5 bases, with 10 bases between them. CDR1 is SGHRS, CDR2 YFSETQ, per germline. The CDR3 has 12 amino acids. Here the CDR3 reads CASRQGGETQYF. In DNA form, the CDR3 reads TGCGCCAGCAGGCAGGGCGGGGAGACCCAGTACTTC.

This clone was observed a few times. The V call is TRBV3-1 (or the pseudogene TRBV3-2), the J call TRBJ2-1; tentatively, D is TRBD2 (6 bases). Trimming removed 4 bases from V and 9 bases from J, with 13 bases in between. The CDR3 extends over 13 amino acids. CDR1 is LGHDT and CDR2 is YNNKEL in the germline V gene (reference sequence). The CDR3 loop reads CASSPSWRGEQFF. In nucleotides, the CDR3 is TGTGCCAGCAGCCCTTCCTGGCGGGGTGAGCAGTTCTTC.

The chain is built from TRBV5-4 and TRBJ2-4, with D maybe TRBD1 (5 bases). V was shortened by 1 base and J by 8 bases, with 10 bases between the two germline ends. In germline, CDR1 is SGHNT, CDR2 YYREEE (reference sequence). The CDR3 consists of 13 residues. CDR3 coding DNA: TGTGCCAGCAGCTTGCAGGGTACCGACATTCAGTACTTC. It encodes CASSLQGTDIQYF.